The 3 T cell receptor beta chains below were found in one sample sequenced in a study of T cell responses to AZD1222 COVID-19 vaccine. Clones were read by immunoSEQ multiplex PCR, and TCRdb kept only the in-frame ones, dropping some. The sample lists 100,000 to 150,000 clones; 92% were seen once. The sequencing here drew on peripheral blood, taken on day 0 of AZD1222 vaccination. The receptor source for this set is an adult in good health.

The chain carries TRBV11-2 and TRBJ1-1; D not resolved. The CDR3 runs 17 residues. V was shortened by 1 base and J by 1 base, with 16 bases between the two germline ends. Germline V gene sequence: CDR1 SGHAT, CDR2 FQNNGV. The CDR3 loop is CASSLVWKAVSNTEAFF. The DNA of the CDR3 is TGTGCCAGCAGCTTAGTCTGGAAGGCAGTTTCGAACACTGAAGCTTTCTTT. Variable domain in full (rest from reference TRBV11-2 and TRBJ1-1): EAGVAQSPRYKIIEKRQSVAFWCNPISGHATLYWYQQILGQGPKLLIQFQNNGVVDDSQLPKDRFSAERLKGVDSTLKIQPAKLEDSAVYLCASSLVWKAVSNTEAFFGQGTRLTVV.

V gene TRBV6-5 combines with J gene TRBJ2-1; possibly TRBD2 for D (5 bases). The CDR3 has 13 amino acids. Germline values: CDR1 MNHEY, CDR2 SVGAGI. Trimming took off 6 bases at V and 6 bases at J, with 12 bases between the two ends. This CDR3 reads CASSTRVRNEQFF. DNA of the CDR3: TGTGCCAGCAGCACGCGGGTTCGCAATGAGCAGTTCTTC.

This sequence joins TRBV9 and TRBJ2-7; 7 bases fit TRBD2. The CDR3 sequence is 14 residues long. Germline CDR1 reads SGDLS; CDR2 reads YYNGEE. Trimming took 0 bases from V and 2 from J; bases not matched to a gene: 2. CDR3 amino acids: CASSVGGTTYEQYF. The CDR3 DNA is TGTGCCAGCAGCGTAGGTGGGACTACCTACGAGCAGTACTTC. The full variable domain, in which reference TRBV9 and TRBJ2-7 provide the parts outside the CDR3, is DSGVTQTPKHLITATGQRVTLRCSPRSGDLSVYWYQQSLDQGLQFLIQYYNGEERAKGNILERFSAQQFPDLHSELNLSSLELGDSALYFCASSVGGTTYEQYFGPGTRLTVT.